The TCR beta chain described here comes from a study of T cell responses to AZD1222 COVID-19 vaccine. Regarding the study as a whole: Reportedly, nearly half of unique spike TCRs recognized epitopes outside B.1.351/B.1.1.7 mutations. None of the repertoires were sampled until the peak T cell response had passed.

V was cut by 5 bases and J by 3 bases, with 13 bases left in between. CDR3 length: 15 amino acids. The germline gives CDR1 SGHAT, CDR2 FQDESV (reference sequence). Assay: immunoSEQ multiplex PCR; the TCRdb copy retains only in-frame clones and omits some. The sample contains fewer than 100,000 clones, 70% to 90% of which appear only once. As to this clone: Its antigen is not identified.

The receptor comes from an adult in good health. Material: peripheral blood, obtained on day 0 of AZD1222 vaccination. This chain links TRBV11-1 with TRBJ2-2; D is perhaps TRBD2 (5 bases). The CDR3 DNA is TGTGCCAGCAGCGTACAGCGGACGGACACCGGGGAGCTGTTTTTT. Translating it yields CASSVQRTDTGELFF.